Presented here are 9 T cell receptor beta chains from one specimen sequenced in a study of blood T cell repertoires in COVID-19. TCRdb keeps only in-frame clones here, not all; method: immunoSEQ multiplex PCR. The sample includes roughly 170,000 clones, about 86% of them seen just once. The sequencing sample was made of peripheral blood. The receptors were sampled from a man in his 70s with active or convalescent COVID-19.

V usage is TRBV9 and J usage is TRBJ2-7, with 7 bases that match TRBD2. After removal of 3 bases from V and 0 bases from J, the junction contained 3 bases not matched to a gene. Germline values: CDR1 SGDLS, CDR2 YYNGEE. This CDR3 region has 14 residues. CDR3 in amino acids: CASSGGGSSYEQYF. In DNA, the CDR3 is TGTGCCAGCAGCGGCGGGGGAAGCTCCTACGAGCAGTACTTC.

The rearrangement links TRBV24-1 to TRBJ1-4; no firm D call. This CDR3 is built from 11 residues. Germline loops: CDR1 KGHDR, CDR2 SFDVKD. V shed 9 bases and J shed 10 bases, with 11 bases lying between them. The CDR3 sequence is CATGAAGKLFF. In nucleotides, the CDR3 is TGTGCCACCGGTGCGGCGGGAAAACTGTTTTTT.

CDR3 loop: CASSLRGQETQYF. The CDR3 region has the DNA TGTGCCAGCAGCTTGCGCGGCCAAGAGACCCAGTACTTC. The chain couples TRBV7-3 to TRBJ2-5; D call uncertain. Trimming pared 3 bases from V and 1 base from J, leaving 6 bases between. The V gene's germline CDR1 is SGHTA and CDR2 FQGTGA. The CDR3 runs 13 residues.

The chain recombines TRBV5-1 with TRBJ1-6; no clear D. CDR3 length: 16 amino acids. V was trimmed by 2 bases and J by 0 bases, leaving 9 bases between them. Germline lookup yields CDR1 SGHRS and CDR2 YFSETQ. This chain's CDR3 is CASSFAPSSYNSPLHF. CDR3 sequence (DNA): TGCGCCAGCAGCTTTGCCCCCAGCTCCTATAATTCACCCCTCCACTTT.

This chain connects TRBV18 to TRBJ2-6, with no clear D. The length of the CDR3 is 14 residues. CDR1 and CDR2 from the germline V gene are KGHSH and LQKENI. Trimming removed 3 bases from V and 4 bases from J, with 7 bases in between. CDR3 sequence reads: CASSPTGGANVLTF. DNA for the CDR3: TGTGCCAGCTCACCGACTGGCGGGGCCAACGTCCTGACTTTC.

The V call is TRBV5-5, the J call TRBJ1-2, with 7 bases aligning to TRBD1. Germline CDR1 is SGHKS and CDR2 is YYEKEE (reference sequence). J lost 0 bases, V lost 1 base, and 6 bases had no gene match. This CDR3 spans 16 amino acids. In DNA form, the CDR3 reads TGTGCCAGCAGCTTGACGGAGGGGGCGTCTAACTATGGCTACACCTTC. This gives the protein CASSLTEGASNYGYTF.

The chain carries TRBV10-2 and TRBJ2-7, with 10 bases fitting TRBD2. The CDR3 spans 13 residues. Germline V gene data show CDR1 as WSHSY and CDR2 as SAAADI. Losses at the gene ends were 6 bases for V and 11 bases for J; bases not matched to a gene: 10. CDR3 residues: CASSYRTSGWEYF. Here the CDR3 DNA reads TGCGCCAGCAGCTACCGGACTAGCGGCTGGGAGTACTTC.

This chain joins TRBV6-5 and TRBJ2-1, with D possibly being TRBD2 (6 bases). This CDR3 is built from 16 residues. Germline V gene sequence: CDR1 MNHEY, CDR2 SVGAGI. The V end lost 0 bases, the J end lost 2 bases, and 11 bases lay between the germline ends. DNA for the CDR3: TGTGCCAGCAGTTACTCAAGGCGGGGAGCCTACAATGAGCAGTTCTTC. This encodes CASSYSRRGAYNEQFF.

The chain has TRBV6-4 and TRBJ1-2; D perhaps matches TRBD1 (6 bases). This CDR3 is 13 amino acids long. V lost 5 bases to trimming and J lost 2 bases, with 9 bases between them. CDR1 and CDR2 (germline): MRHNA, SNTAGT. In nucleotides, the CDR3 is TGTGCCAGCAGTCCGGACAGAAACTATGGCTACACCTTC. Amino acids: CASSPDRNYGYTF.